Listed below are T cell receptor beta chains from one sample, sequenced in a study of blood T cell repertoires in COVID-19. Method: immunoSEQ multiplex PCR; TCRdb's copy keeps in-frame clones and lacks some. Altogether fewer than 600,000 clones are present, 89% being singletons, with the ten largest covering 0.75% to 0.9%. Input material: peripheral blood. These receptors were collected from a man aged 18 to 29 with COVID-19, enrolled during active disease. Each CDR3 is given with its conserved first and last residue. D genes are given only for firm matches. Rows give clone size only sometimes, using once, few, many, or a class for an expanded clone.

size	J	V	D	DNA	CDR3
-	TRBJ2-6	TRBV4-1	TRBD2	TGCGCCAGCAGCTCCCCCTGGGCTAGCGGAGACTCTGGGGCCAACGTCCTGACTTTC	CASSSPWASGDSGANVLTF
-	TRBJ1-2	TRBV27	TRBD1	TGTGCCAGCAGTTTATCGGGACAGGGTTGGTATGGCTACACCTTC	CASSLSGQGWYGYTF
-	TRBJ2-7	TRBV6-5	TRBD1	TGTGCCAGCACGAAAGACAGGGGTTTCTACGAGCAGTACTTC	CASTKDRGFYEQYF
once	TRBJ2-3	TRBV7-2	TRBD2	TGTGCCAGCAGCTTCGGCGGGGGTCGGGCAGATACGCAGTATTTT	CASSFGGGRADTQYF
-	TRBJ2-2	TRBV19	-	TGTGCCAGTAGCGGACGAGAGACAGGAGCGAACACCGGGGAGCTGTTTTTT	CASSGRETGANTGELFF
-	TRBJ2-5	TRBV6-5	TRBD1	TGTGCCAGCAGTTACGGGACAGGGGGCCAAGAGACCCAGTACTTC	CASSYGTGGQETQYF
-	TRBJ2-3	TRBV2	-	TGTGCCAGTTTACTCCAGGGCACAGATACGCAGTATTTT	CASLLQGTDTQYF
few	TRBJ1-5	TRBV6-5	TRBD1	TGTGCCAGCAGCCTCCAGGGGGCGGTCAATCAGCCCCAGCATTTT	CASSLQGAVNQPQHF
-	TRBJ1-5	TRBV6-5	TRBD1	TGTGCCAGCATGACAGGGGGCGACAATCAGCCCCAGCATTTT	CASMTGGDNQPQHF
-	TRBJ2-1	TRBV9	-	TGTGCCAGCAGCGTAGAGGGGTTGAGGACGGACAATGAGCAGTTCTTC	CASSVEGLRTDNEQFF
-	TRBJ2-1	TRBV10-2	-	TGCGCCAGCAGTGAGTCGCGGGGCTCCTACAATGAGCAGTTCTTC	CASSESRGSYNEQFF
-	TRBJ1-2	TRBV21-1	-	TGTGCCAGCAGCATGTTCCTTTTTGGGGAGGCAACCAATGGCTACACCTTC	CASSMFLFGEATNGYTF
-	TRBJ1-5	TRBV7-8	TRBD1	TGTGCCAGCAGCTCCCAGGGGACAGGGAGCAATCAGCCCCAGCATTTT	CASSSQGTGSNQPQHF
-	TRBJ1-5	TRBV5-6	-	TGTGCCAGCAGCCTAAGCCAGGGTAATCAGCCCCAGCATTTT	CASSLSQGNQPQHF
-	TRBJ2-2	TRBV19	-	TGTGCCAGTAGTCCCAGGATGGCCGGGGAGCTGTTTTTT	CASSPRMAGELFF
-	TRBJ2-1	TRBV2	TRBD2	TGTGCCAGCAGAACCGGGACTAGCGGGAGCGAGCAGTTCTTC	CASRTGTSGSEQFF
-	TRBJ2-3	TRBV19	TRBD2	TGTGCCAGTAGCTTTCTAGCGGGAGGCACAGATACGCAGTATTTT	CASSFLAGGTDTQYF
-	TRBJ1-2	TRBV6-5	-	TGTGCCAGCAAGTACAGGGCTGTTAGCTATGGCTACACCTTC	CASKYRAVSYGYTF
-	TRBJ1-1	TRBV12-3/TRBV12-4	TRBD1	TGTGCCAGCAGCCGGAACAGGGGTAAAGCTTTCTTT	CASSRNRGKAFF
-	TRBJ2-2	TRBV5-1	TRBD2	TGCGCCAGCAGCTCTCGGACTAGCTATTTCAGGGAGCTGTTTTTT	CASSSRTSYFRELFF
-	TRBJ2-2	TRBV6-8	-	TGTGCCAGTCCCCGGTTCGCGGCCACGGTGACGCCGGCGAACACCGGGGAGCTGTTTTTT	CASPRFAATVTPANTGELFF
-	TRBJ1-5	TRBV5-4	TRBD1	TGTGCCAGCGAACTCGGCGATTTACCCACAGGGGGACGTTTTCAGCCCCAGCATTTT	CASELGDLPTGGRFQPQHF
-	TRBJ1-2	TRBV24-1	TRBD1	TGTGCCACCAGTGACCGGACAGGGGGCGACTATGGCTACACCTTC	CATSDRTGGDYGYTF
-	TRBJ2-3	TRBV28	-	TGTGCCAGCAGTTTTGGGGTATGGCAGGGTGGAAACACAGATACGCAGTATTTT	CASSFGVWQGGNTDTQYF
few	TRBJ1-3	TRBV3-1/TRBV3-2	-	TGTGCCAGCAGGTATGGAAACACCATATATTTT	CASRYGNTIYF
-	TRBJ2-2	TRBV7-3	-	TGTGCCAGCAGCTTATCCCGGGACACCGGGGAGCTGTTTTTT	CASSLSRDTGELFF
-	TRBJ1-2	TRBV5-1	-	TGCGCCAGCAGCGCCTCGACAGGCCCTCGACCTTATGGCTACACCTTC	CASSASTGPRPYGYTF
-	TRBJ2-5	TRBV19	-	TGTGCCAGTAGTATGATTACGGACATTGAAGAGACCCAGTACTTC	CASSMITDIEETQYF
-	TRBJ1-2	TRBV25-1	-	TGTGCCAGCAGTGAATGGAAAGAGGTGAAAGGCTACACCTTC	CASSEWKEVKGYTF
-	TRBJ2-1	TRBV4-1	-	TGCGCCAGCAGCCAAGATACAGATAAGTACAATGAGCAGTTCTTC	CASSQDTDKYNEQFF
-	TRBJ2-3	TRBV15	-	TGTGCCACCAGCAGAGATCTACGAGGGCTCACAGATACGCAGTATTTT	CATSRDLRGLTDTQYF
-	TRBJ1-2	TRBV5-8	-	TGTGCCAGCAGCTTGACTAGCCAGGGTCTTGGCTACACCTTC	CASSLTSQGLGYTF
-	TRBJ2-1	TRBV4-1	TRBD2	TGCGCCAGCAGCCAACACCCTTATACTAGCGGGAGGAACAATGAGCAGTTCTTC	CASSQHPYTSGRNNEQFF